This T cell receptor (beta chain) appears in the sequencing data of a study of beta chain features in type 1 diabetes. Since all of the isolated RNA was reverse transcribed, expressed TCRB transcripts were what got sequenced. This table comes from immunoSEQ multiplex PCR, and its TCRdb copy is limited to in-frame clones, with some not included. Here the sample spans 65,000 to 100,000 clones, 30% to 35% being singletons. This clone came up a few times. Its target is not known. CDR1 MGHDK and CDR2 SYGVNS come from the germline V gene. The CDR3 has 15 residues. J was trimmed by 4 bases and V by 6 bases; bases with no gene match: 12. Sorting with CD45RO/CCR7/CD25/CD127/CD95/CD27 yielded naive, central memory, regulatory and stem-like memory CD4+ cells. Study conclusions and caveats: At VDJ recombination sites, type 1 diabetes patients had fewer insertions and more deleted nucleotides. Type 1 diabetes patients had TCRB CDR3s that were shorter (moderately but significantly so) in all four CD4+ subsets. A closer apparent resemblance between naive, central memory and Treg TCRB repertoires was seen in patients than in healthy donors.

The genes are TRBV25-1 and TRBJ2-7, with 7 positions matching TRBD2. The sequencing input was stem cell memory CD4+ T cells from blood. The source of this sequence is a woman between 18 and 29 years old in good health. CDR3 sequence (DNA): TGTGCCAGCAGGCCGGGGAACCCCGGGAGGTACGAGCAGTACTTC. Protein: CASRPGNPGRYEQYF.